This T cell receptor beta chain was identified during a study of preoperative IRX-2 immunotherapy in early breast cancer. Profiled with immunoSEQ multiplex PCR; TCRdb holds only in-frame clones, not every one. Here the sample spans fewer than 25,000 clones, 70% to 90% being singletons. As to treatment: preoperative locoregional IRX-2 cytokine immunotherapy. Patients received preoperative, locoregional IRX-2 cytokine immunotherapy in a phase Ib study. The V and J ends lost 0 bases and 7 bases respectively, with 7 bases between them. The germline CDR1 and CDR2 sequences are SGHDN and FVKESK. The CDR3 length is 14 residues.

Specimen: tumor tissue, collected after IRX-2 immunotherapy. This chain connects TRBV14 to TRBJ1-6; weak D call: TRBD1 (5 bases). The TCR comes from a human donor with breast cancer. The CDR3: CASSQETENSPLHF. The CDR3 DNA reads TGTGCCAGCAGCCAAGAGACAGAAAATTCACCCCTCCACTTT.